These 9 T cell receptor beta chains were sequenced from one sample in a study of regulatory T cells in long-lasting Graves disease. The sample's time point: newly diagnosed GD, antithyroid drugs for less than 3 months. With RNA extracted from PBMCs as input, the TCR library was made. CDR3-region Arm-PCR and iRepertoire HTBI primers produced the TCR beta libraries. Using its own MiXCR run on the multiplex PCR reads, TCRdb lists one record per CDR3 protein. Here the sample spans 200,000 to 250,000 distinct CDR3 sequences, roughly 19% being singletons. These records were also assigned to another study, of T cells in Graves' hyperthyroidism and ophthalmopathy.

The material sequenced was peripheral blood mononuclear cells (PBMCs), taken at new diagnosis, from a patient treated with antithyroid drugs. All receptors derive from a woman aged 25 to 39 with Graves disease.

This clonotype was detected many times. The V and J genes are TRBV6-5 and TRBJ2-1, with D unclear. The CDR3 contains 13 residues. Deletions cut 4 bases from V and 6 bases from J, with 10 bases between. CDR1 and CDR2 from the germline V gene are MNHEY and SVGAGI. The CDR3 loop reads CASSFSGGNEQFF. The CDR3 coding sequence is TGTGCCAGCAGTTTCAGTGGTGGCAATGAGCAGTTCTTC.

This clonotype was observed at least ten times. The chain joins TRBV6-5 to TRBJ2-1; 9 bases are shared with TRBD2. The CDR3 length is 16 residues. Trimming at V came to 3 bases and at J to 5 bases, leaving 8 bases not matched to a gene. Germline values: CDR1 MNHEY, CDR2 SVGAGI. CDR3 nucleotides: TGTGCCAGCAGTTATGCGAGCGGACTAGCGCACAATGAGCAGTTCTTC. It specifies CASSYASGLAHNEQFF.

In this sample, this clonotype turned up a few times. This chain connects TRBV20-1 to TRBJ2-6, with unresolved D. CDR1 is DFQATT and CDR2 is SNEGSKA in the germline V gene (reference sequence). Trimming stripped 5 bases from V and 0 bases from J, with 17 bases between. The CDR3 consists of 17 residues. CDR3 region: CSASPGGSSSGANVLTF. The CDR3 coding sequence is TGCAGTGCTTCTCCCGGCGGCTCGAGCTCTGGGGCCAACGTCCTGACTTTC.

The V gene is TRBV12-3 or TRBV12-4, the J gene TRBJ2-1; TRBD2 might be the D (6 bases). Trimming took off 5 bases at V and 10 bases at J, with 21 bases between the two ends. There are 15 residues in the CDR3. CDR3 nucleotides: TGTGCCAGCAGTCCCCGGGACTCCGAGTGGAGCGAGCAGTTCTTC. Translation: CASSPRDSEWSEQFF.

The table lists this clonotype with many counts. The J gene is TRBJ1-4, the V gene TRBV10-3, with D possibly being TRBD1 (6 bases). Trimming removed 6 bases from V and 5 bases from J, with 10 bases in between. The CDR3 is made up of 13 amino acids. Germline V gives CDR1 ENHRY, CDR2 SYGVKD. The CDR3 sequence is CAISAGVNEKLFF. The DNA of the CDR3 is TGTGCCATCAGCGCAGGGGTCAATGAAAAACTGTTTTTT.

In the case of this clonotype: This may stem from a read error, because a much larger clone lies one nucleotide away. V usage is TRBV18 and J usage is TRBJ1-1; D not resolved. Trimming pared 5 bases from V and 11 bases from J, leaving 12 bases between. The CDR3 runs to 11 residues. Germline assignment: CDR1 KGHSH and CDR2 LQKENI. The CDR3: CASSTRAEAFF. The CDR3, as DNA: TGTGCCAGCTCAACAAGAGCGGAGGCTTTCTTT.

The sample holds a few counts of this clonotype. A single base separates this from a much larger clone, so it may be a read error. The rearrangement uses TRBV11-2 and TRBJ1-2; unclear D gene. Germline lookup yields CDR1 SGHAT and CDR2 FQNNGV. The length of the CDR3 is 14 residues. The ends were cut back, 5 bases at V and 3 bases at J, with 13 bases in the middle. The CDR3 DNA sequence: TGTGCCAGCAGCCCCCGGCAGGCCGACTATGGCTACACCTTC. This encodes CASSPRQADYGYTF. Full variable domain (rest looked up from reference TRBV11-2 and TRBJ1-2): EAGVAQSPRYKIIEKRQSVAFWCNPISGHATLYWYQQILGQGPKLLIQFQNNGVVDDSQLPKDRFSAERLKGVDSTLKIQPAKLEDSAVYLCASSPRQADYGYTFGSGTRLTVV.

This clonotype was recorded at least ten times. The chain links TRBV24-1 to TRBJ2-1, with D hard to call. Trimming removed 4 bases from V and 6 bases from J, with 3 bases in between. Per the germline V gene, CDR1 is KGHDR and CDR2 is SFDVKD. This CDR3 contains 11 residues. CDR3 residues: CATSDTNEQFF. The CDR3, as DNA: TGTGCCACCAGTGACACCAATGAGCAGTTCTTC.

This clonotype was counted at least ten times. The V gene is TRBV28, the J gene TRBJ2-3; 14 bases line up with TRBD2. Germline loops: CDR1 MDHEN, CDR2 SYDVKM. There are 17 residues in the CDR3. V lost 8 bases to trimming and J lost 0 bases; unmatched junction nucleotides: 7. The CDR3 nucleotides are TGTGCCAGCGCCCCGGGACTAGCGGGAGCTAGCACAGATACGCAGTATTTT. Translated, it gives CASAPGLAGASTDTQYF.